A selection of T cell receptor beta chains follows, all from one sample in a study of T cells in Graves' hyperthyroidism and ophthalmopathy. TCRdb re-analysed the multiplex PCR reads in MiXCR, keeping a single row per CDR3 protein. The table includes about 560,000 distinct CDR3 sequences, around 17% detected once. Input material: blood. The receptors derive from a woman between 18 and 29 years old with Graves' hyperthyroidism. Both conserved end residues are trimmed from each CDR3. The D gene is left open where the match is weak.

j_gene | v_gene | d_gene | CDR3aa
TRBJ2-1 | TRBV12-3/TRBV12-4 | TRBD2 | ASRTSGRVNEQF
TRBJ2-2 | TRBV9 | NA | ASSPRGAANTGELF
TRBJ1-1 | TRBV30 | NA | AWGRTYEAF
TRBJ2-7 | TRBV12-3/TRBV12-4 | NA | ASRTRGEGEQY
TRBJ1-3 | TRBV4-2 | NA | ASSQYSGSGNTIY
TRBJ1-4 | TRBV2 | TRBD1 | ASSTSDRVGGEKLF
TRBJ1-1 | TRBV10-1 | NA | ASSEGGGAKTEAF
TRBJ1-6 | TRBV2 | NA | ASSDRGIPVSPLH
TRBJ1-1 | TRBV19 | NA | ASSMDMNTEAF
TRBJ1-1 | TRBV6-6 | NA | ASSYKLGTEAF
TRBJ2-1 | TRBV4-3 | TRBD1 | ASSQRQGHSYNEQF
TRBJ1-5 | TRBV19 | NA | ASSTPRRRAGQPQH
TRBJ1-5 | TRBV5-1 | TRBD1 | ASRPGQGSNQPQH
TRBJ2-1 | TRBV11-1 | TRBD1 | ASSTSGTGYNEQF
TRBJ2-3 | TRBV7-9 | TRBD2 | ASSTNLAGGADTQY
TRBJ2-3 | TRBV28 | NA | ASSTRRAGDTQY